This passage covers 27 T cell receptor beta chains from one sample sequenced in a study of T cells in Graves' hyperthyroidism and ophthalmopathy. TCR beta CDR3 regions were amplified from RNA transcripts. HTBI primers were used for first-round RT-PCR of the TCR CDR3. TCRdb ran MiXCR on the multiplex PCR reads and lists one entry per CDR3 protein. Of roughly 710,000 distinct CDR3 sequences detected, roughly 32% appear once; the ten largest clones hold less than 35%. Sequencing input: blood. The receptors shown here come from a woman in her 40s with Graves' hyperthyroidism.

This clonotype was picked up one time. The V and J genes are TRBV7-9 and TRBJ1-5; no reliable D call. Germline lookup yields CDR1 SEHNR and CDR2 FQNEAQ (reference sequence). Trimming removed 5 bases at V and 11 bases at J, with 10 bases between. This CDR3 has 11 residues. The CDR3 reads CASSPQETQHF. In DNA form, the CDR3 reads TGTGCCAGCAGCCCGCAGGAGACCCAGCATTTT.

This clonotype has a count of ten or more. The chain employs TRBV19 and TRBJ1-6, with D hard to call. Germline V gene sequence: CDR1 LNHDA, CDR2 SQIVND (reference sequence). Trimming removed 0 bases at V and 10 bases at J, with 10 bases between. The CDR3 is 14 amino acids. The CDR3 sequence is CASSIEGVDSPLHF. In DNA, the CDR3 is TGTGCCAGTAGTATAGAAGGTGTGGACTCACCCCTCCACTTT.

This clonotype appeared a few times. V usage is TRBV29-1 and J usage is TRBJ2-5; D ambiguous. V lost 4 bases and J lost 5, with 11 bases in between. The CDR3 runs 12 residues. Germline V CDR1 and CDR2: SQVTM, ANQGSEA. As DNA, the CDR3 is TGCAGCGTTGGCGCTGGGCGGGAGACCCAGTACTTC. Translating gives CSVGAGRETQYF.

The chain uses TRBV2 and TRBJ1-3, with D possibly TRBD1 on 6 matching bases. The CDR3 length is 15 residues. V was clipped by 5 bases and J by 3 bases, with 14 bases between them. Germline V gives CDR1 SNHLY, CDR2 FYNNEI. CDR3 region: CASSSQGRSGNTIYF. CDR3 nucleotide sequence: TGTGCCAGCAGTTCGCAGGGGCGAAGTGGAAACACCATATATTTT.

This clonotype has just a few counts. The chain combines TRBV11-2 with TRBJ2-7; TRBD1 aligns across 7 bases. Per the germline V gene, CDR1 is SGHAT and CDR2 is FQNNGV. The ends lost 1 base at V and 2 bases at J; junction bases unmatched: 5. This CDR3 has 15 residues. The CDR3 here is CASSLAATGPYEQYF. DNA of the CDR3: TGTGCCAGCAGCTTAGCCGCGACAGGGCCCTACGAGCAGTACTTC. Filled out from reference TRBV11-2 and TRBJ2-7, the complete variable domain reads EAGVAQSPRYKIIEKRQSVAFWCNPISGHATLYWYQQILGQGPKLLIQFQNNGVVDDSQLPKDRFSAERLKGVDSTLKIQPAKLEDSAVYLCASSLAATGPYEQYFGPGTRLTVT.

This clonotype was recorded a few times. The genes are TRBV3-1 and TRBJ1-1; 7 nucleotides match TRBD1. The CDR3 runs 13 residues. Germline CDR1 reads LGHDT; CDR2 reads YNNKEL (reference sequence). V trimming: 6 bases; J trimming: 4 bases; junction bases outside the gene matches: 5. The CDR3 nucleotides read TGTGCCAGCAGTCGCAGGGGGTCCACTGAAGCTTTCTTT. It specifies CASSRRGSTEAFF.

This clonotype came up many times. V and J are TRBV11-3 and TRBJ1-2; D may be TRBD1 (5 bases). The CDR3 loop spans 12 amino acids. The germline V gene has CDR1 SGHNT and CDR2 YENEEA. The V end was cut by 5 bases, the J end by 10 bases, with 14 bases between. In nucleotides, the CDR3 is TGTGCCAGCAGCCCGAGGACAAGGGCCTACACCTTC. It is translated as CASSPRTRAYTF.

The J gene is TRBJ2-7, the V gene TRBV29-1, with 8 bases aligning to TRBD1. From germline, CDR1 is SQVTM and CDR2 ANQGSEA. This CDR3 has 14 amino acids. The trim removed 4 bases at V and 3 bases at J, leaving 8 bases unmatched. CDR3: CSVALRDRNYEQYF. The CDR3 DNA sequence: TGCAGCGTTGCCCTCCGGGACAGGAACTACGAGCAGTACTTC.

This clonotype was seen ten or more times. The J gene is TRBJ1-1, the V gene TRBV14; the D gene is possibly TRBD1 (5 bases). Germline values: CDR1 SGHDN, CDR2 FVKESK. Trimming took off 0 bases at V and 5 bases at J, with 16 bases between the two ends. The CDR3 covers 16 residues. The CDR3, as DNA: TGTGCCAGCAGCCAAGATCGTTCAGGGTTGAGTACTGAAGCTTTCTTT. Residues: CASSQDRSGLSTEAFF.

The chain has TRBV6-2 or TRBV6-3 and TRBJ2-5; TRBD2 agrees at 8 bases. V shed 4 bases, J shed 6 bases, and the junction held 4 bases outside the gene matches. This CDR3 has 13 residues. The germline V gene encodes CDR1 MNHEY and CDR2 SVGEGT. CDR3 protein: CASSLTSEQTQYF. The CDR3 DNA reads as TGTGCCAGCAGTTTGACTAGCGAGCAGACCCAGTACTTC.

CDR3 loop: CASSLLELTGELFF. The DNA for the CDR3 is TGTGCCAGCAGCTTGTTGGAACTCACCGGGGAGCTGTTTTTT. The genes are TRBV5-8 and TRBJ2-2; no definite D call. Germline assignment: CDR1 SGHTS and CDR2 YDEGEE. This CDR3 is built from 14 residues. V was clipped by 1 base and J by 4 bases, with 8 bases between them.

V gene TRBV2 combines with J gene TRBJ1-2; 11 nucleotides agree with TRBD1. The CDR3 totals 13 residues. Germline V gene sequence: CDR1 SNHLY, CDR2 FYNNEI. Trimming at V came to 8 bases and at J to 4 bases, leaving 3 bases not matched to a gene. As DNA, the CDR3 is TGTGCCAGCGGGGACAGGGGGATCTATGGCTACACCTTC. This codes for CASGDRGIYGYTF.

This rearrangement joins TRBV12-3 or TRBV12-4 to TRBJ2-5; D remains unclear. The CDR3 is 12 residues long. V was cut by 3 bases and J by 9 bases, with 11 bases left in between. The CDR3 DNA sequence: TGTGCCAGCAGTTTGGGCATCATGGCCCAGTACTTC. It specifies CASSLGIMAQYF.

In DNA form, the CDR3 reads TGTGCCAGGGGGACAGGCCAAATCACTGAAGCTTTCTTT. It yields the protein CARGTGQITEAFF. V usage is TRBV7-6 and J usage is TRBJ1-1, with TRBD1 matching over 8 bases. Germline loops: CDR1 SGHVS, CDR2 FNYEAQ. This CDR3 spans 13 amino acids. V dropped 9 bases and J dropped 4; count of bases not matched to a gene: 7.

This clonotype appeared a few times. The genes are TRBV9 and TRBJ2-7, with TRBD1 identical over 7 bases. This CDR3 is 16 amino acids long. After removal of 4 bases from V and 3 bases from J, the junction contained 13 bases not matched to a gene. The V gene's germline CDR1 is SGDLS and CDR2 YYNGEE. CDR3 residues: CASSPRVQGEYYEQYF. CDR3 coding DNA: TGTGCCAGCAGCCCCCGTGTTCAGGGGGAATACTACGAGCAGTACTTC.

This clonotype appeared a single time. The J gene is TRBJ2-7, the V gene TRBV7-2, with 10 bases identical to TRBD2. TRBJ2-1 explains the end of the DNA better; the J call may be wrong. This CDR3 is 16 amino acids long. Per germline, CDR1 SGHTA and CDR2 FQGNSA. CDR3 amino acids: CASSPPAGGPRAEQFF. CDR3 DNA sequence: TGTGCCAGCAGCCCGCCAGCGGGAGGGCCTCGTGCTGAGCAGTTCTTC.

This clonotype has a handful of counts. This chain uses TRBV4-3 with TRBJ1-1, with TRBD1 identical over 7 bases. CDR3 length equals 15 residues. Germline CDR1 is LGHNA and CDR2 is YSLEER. V lost 1 base to trimming and J lost 5 bases; unmatched junction nucleotides: 7. In nucleotides, the CDR3 is TGCGCCAGCAGCCAAGGAGTGACAGGGAATACTGAAGCTTTCTTT. Translation gives CASSQGVTGNTEAFF.

This clonotype showed up just a few times. This sequence joins TRBV29-1 and TRBJ2-7, with a possible D match to TRBD2 (7 bases). This CDR3 has 12 amino acids. Germline-derived CDR1 and CDR2 are SQVTM and ANQGSEA. V was clipped by 3 bases and J by 7 bases, with 13 bases between them. The CDR3 DNA reads as TGCAGCGTTGAGTGGGGGGGCGCGGAGCAGTACTTC. Encoded protein: CSVEWGGAEQYF.

This clonotype was counted many times. This chain joins TRBV25-1 and TRBJ1-1, with a weak D call TRBD1 (6 bases). The CDR3 loop spans 14 amino acids. Between the trimmed V and J ends, which lost 5 bases and 4 bases, there was a span of 14 bases. Germline assignment: CDR1 MGHDK and CDR2 SYGVNS. CDR3 sequence reads: CASSQSDRSTEAFF. The CDR3 coding sequence is TGTGCCAGCAGTCAATCGGACAGATCCACTGAAGCTTTCTTT.

The chain joins TRBV7-9 to TRBJ2-7; TRBD1 is a possible D gene (6 bases). The germline gives CDR1 SEHNR, CDR2 FQNEAQ (reference sequence). CDR3 length: 16 residues. V was shortened by 1 base and J by 3 bases, with 16 bases between the two germline ends. In DNA, the CDR3 is TGTGCCAGCAGCTTAGAGGGGACACCAAGGAACTACGAGCAGTACTTC. Translating it yields CASSLEGTPRNYEQYF.

In this sample, this clonotype turned up a few times. The V gene is TRBV4-1, the J gene TRBJ1-2, with a weak D call TRBD1 (6 bases). The CDR3 extends over 13 amino acids. Trimming took 8 bases from V and 4 from J, leaving 14 bases between them. CDR1 is MGHRA and CDR2 is YSYEKL in the germline V gene. The CDR3 coding sequence is TGCGCCAGCCTCGGGGGGCGCGGCTATGGCTACACCTTC. It translates to CASLGGRGYGYTF.

This chain uses TRBV29-1 with TRBJ2-7; perhaps TRBD1 as D (5 bases). This CDR3 has 13 residues. The germline CDR1 and CDR2 sequences are SQVTM and ANQGSEA. The V gene lost 6 bases and the J gene lost 1 base, with 13 bases spanning the gap. CDR3 in amino acids: CSVGTTASYEQYF. In DNA, the CDR3 is TGCAGCGTGGGAACGACAGCATCCTACGAGCAGTACTTC.

The chain links TRBV5-6 to TRBJ2-3, with D unclear. CDR1 and CDR2 (germline): SGHDT, YYEEEE. The CDR3 loop spans 15 amino acids. V shed 2 bases and J shed 1 base, with 11 bases lying between them. The CDR3, as DNA: TGTGCCAGCAGCTTTCTCCAGGAGCGCACAGATACGCAGTATTTT. This encodes CASSFLQERTDTQYF. Drawing the rest from reference TRBV5-6 and TRBJ2-3, the complete variable domain is DAGVTQSPTHLIKTRGQQVTLRCSPKSGHDTVSWYQQALGQGPQFIFQYYEEEERQRGNFPDRFSGHQFPNYSSELNVNALLLGDSALYLCASSFLQERTDTQYFGPGTRLTVL.

This clonotype has ten or more counts. V is TRBV15 and J is TRBJ1-4; TRBD1 aligns across 8 bases. Trimming at V came to 0 bases and at J to 8 bases, leaving 5 bases not matched to a gene. Germline CDR1 LNHNV, CDR2 YYDKDF (reference sequence). The CDR3 sequence is 15 residues long. CDR3 sequence (DNA): TGTGCCACCAGCAGAGACCAGGGGGCTGGGGAAAAACTGTTTTTT. Protein product: CATSRDQGAGEKLFF.

A few counts support this clonotype. V usage is TRBV19 and J usage is TRBJ1-3; D is undetermined. The CDR3 runs 14 residues. The V and J ends lost 3 bases and 4 bases respectively, with 10 bases between them. Germline V gene sequence: CDR1 LNHDA, CDR2 SQIVND (reference sequence). This chain's CDR3 is CASSIGIEGNTIYF. The DNA of the CDR3 is TGTGCCAGTAGTATTGGAATTGAAGGAAACACCATATATTTT.

Of note for this clonotype: A much larger clone sits a single nucleotide away, making a read error possible. The genes are TRBV24-1 and TRBJ2-7; the D is unclear. The CDR3 has 12 amino acids. In germline, CDR1 is KGHDR, CDR2 SFDVKD. Between the trimmed V and J ends, which lost 5 bases and 3 bases, there was a span of 7 bases. The CDR3 region is CATSGSSYEQYF. Here the CDR3 DNA reads TGTGCCACCAGTGGTTCCAGCTACGAGCAGTACTTC.

This clonotype was detected a few times. The chain links TRBV7-2 to TRBJ2-7; D gene ambiguous. There are 13 residues in the CDR3. V shed 5 bases and J shed 6 bases, with 14 bases lying between them. Germline V gene lookup returns CDR1 SGHTA and CDR2 FQGNSA. The CDR3, as DNA: TGTGCCAGCAGCCCAGGTACGAGTTCCGAGCAGTACTTC. This translates into CASSPGTSSEQYF.